Shown below are 20 T cell receptor beta chains from a single sample sequenced in a study of memory CD4+ T cells and cytomegalovirus serostatus. The sort gate was single viable CD3+CD4+CD8-CD45RO+ cells for memory CD4+ T cells. Repertoires were generated with immunoSEQ multiplex PCR, while TCRdb's copy carries only in-frame clones and drops some. Here the sample spans about 56,000 clones, 70% to 75% being singletons. The source material was memory CD4+ T cells from blood. The receptors were gathered from an adult in good health and CMV-seropositive.

This rearrangement joins TRBV6-5 to TRBJ1-4, with D possibly TRBD1 on 5 matching bases. CDR1 is MNHEY, CDR2 SVGAGI, per germline. The CDR3 length is 13 residues. The V end was cut by 3 bases, the J end by 7 bases, with 9 bases between. The chain's CDR3 is CASSYGGSEKLFF. As DNA, the CDR3 is TGTGCCAGCAGTTATGGGGGGAGTGAAAAACTGTTTTTT.

The V call is TRBV6-5, the J call TRBJ1-3, with D tentatively TRBD1 (5 bases). There are 15 residues in the CDR3. Germline V lookup: CDR1 MNHEY, CDR2 SVGAGI. Trimming removed 6 bases from V and 0 bases from J, with 12 bases in between. In nucleotides, the CDR3 is TGTGCCAGCAGGAACCGGGACGTCTCTGGAAACACCATATATTTT. This gives the protein CASRNRDVSGNTIYF.

V and J are TRBV19 and TRBJ2-3; possibly TRBD2 for D (5 bases). Germline V lookup: CDR1 LNHDA, CDR2 SQIVND (reference sequence). Deletions cut 3 bases from V and 1 base from J, with 14 bases between. The length of the CDR3 is 16 residues. CDR3 in DNA: TGTGCCAGTAGTATCATGTCTAGCCCTCGCACAGATACGCAGTATTTT. Its translation is CASSIMSSPRTDTQYF.

This clone has only a few counts. This sequence joins TRBV30 and TRBJ2-1, with TRBD2 identical over 8 bases. The CDR3 sequence is 14 residues long. The V gene's germline CDR1 is GTSNPN and CDR2 SVGIG (reference sequence). After removal of 3 bases from V and 7 bases from J, the junction contained 8 bases not matched to a gene. The CDR3 coding sequence is TGTGCCTGGAGAAAGACGGGAGGGTTTAATGAGCAGTTCTTC. Protein: CAWRKTGGFNEQFF.

The chain carries TRBV5-1 and TRBJ2-1; no clear D. Germline assignment: CDR1 SGHRS and CDR2 YFSETQ. CDR3 length: 14 residues. With 0 bases removed from V and 5 bases from J, the gap between germline ends came to 9 bases. The CDR3 sequence: CASSLGEPHNEQFF. The CDR3 DNA is TGCGCCAGCAGCTTGGGCGAGCCCCACAATGAGCAGTTCTTC.

The gene calls are TRBV7-6 and TRBJ2-5; 9 bases match TRBD2. The CDR3 extends over 16 amino acids. Germline loops: CDR1 SGHVS, CDR2 FNYEAQ. V was pared by 5 bases and J by 5 bases, with 12 bases of the junction left unmatched. The CDR3 DNA is TGTGCCAGCAGCATCGCTGTAGCGGGAGTAGTGGAGACCCAGTACTTC. Amino acid sequence: CASSIAVAGVVETQYF.

V and J are TRBV4-1 and TRBJ2-7; 7 nucleotides match TRBD1. CDR3 length: 13 amino acids. V trimming: 3 bases; J trimming: 1 base; junction bases outside the gene matches: 0. Looked up from germline, CDR1 is MGHRA and CDR2 is YSYEKL. The CDR3 nucleotides are TGCGCCAGCAGCCAGACAGGGTCCTACGAGCAGTACTTC. As protein: CASSQTGSYEQYF.

The chain uses TRBV6-6 and TRBJ2-7; maybe TRBD2 (6 bases). Germline V CDR1 and CDR2: MNHNY, SVGAGI (reference sequence). V was shortened by 2 bases and J by 1 base, with 9 bases between the two germline ends. The CDR3 consists of 14 residues. CDR3 sequence: CASSYPGTSYEQYF. For the CDR3, the DNA is TGTGCCAGCAGTTACCCCGGGACTTCCTACGAGCAGTACTTC.

The gene calls are TRBV28 and TRBJ1-2, with 8 positions matching TRBD1. This CDR3 contains 15 residues. V trimming: 3 bases; J trimming: 6 bases; junction bases outside the gene matches: 9. Germline CDR1 MDHEN, CDR2 SYDVKM. CDR3 nucleotides: TGTGCCAGCAGTTTTATCGTCGGACAGGGCAATGGCTACACCTTC. Translating it yields CASSFIVGQGNGYTF.

The chain employs TRBV6-6 and TRBJ1-4, with D possibly TRBD1 on 6 matching bases. The V gene's germline CDR1 is MNHNY and CDR2 SVGAGI (reference sequence). This CDR3 is 13 amino acids long. CDR3 amino acids: CVLPGHYNEKLFF. CDR3 DNA sequence: TGTGTCCTGCCGGGACACTATAATGAAAAACTGTTTTTT.

The chain combines TRBV5-8 with TRBJ1-5; no definite D call. The CDR3 contains 14 residues. V shed 1 base and J shed 1 base, with 6 bases lying between them. Germline V lookup: CDR1 SGHTS, CDR2 YDEGEE. Here the CDR3 reads CASSLLGSNQPQHF. The CDR3 coding sequence is TGTGCCAGCAGCTTGTTAGGAAGCAATCAGCCCCAGCATTTT.

The genes are TRBV6-1 and TRBJ2-1; D tentatively fits TRBD1 or TRBD2 (5 bases each). The V end lost 4 bases, the J end lost 13 bases, and 14 bases lay between the germline ends. CDR1 and CDR2 (germline): MNHNS, SASEGT. The CDR3 loop spans 12 amino acids. The CDR3 DNA reads as TGTGCCAGCAGTGGAGCCGGGACCTCCCAGTTCTTC. This codes for CASSGAGTSQFF.

The chain joins TRBV5-8 to TRBJ2-7; the D call may be TRBD1 or TRBD2 (5 bases each). Trimming took off 4 bases at V and 6 bases at J, with 17 bases between the two ends. Germline assignment: CDR1 SGHTS and CDR2 YDEGEE. CDR3 length: 14 residues. CDR3 region: CASSPGAIRGEQYF. The CDR3 DNA reads TGTGCCAGCAGCCCCGGGGCTATCCGGGGCGAGCAGTACTTC.

V gene TRBV19 combines with J gene TRBJ1-4, with D hard to call. This CDR3 spans 15 amino acids. Germline V gene lookup returns CDR1 LNHDA and CDR2 SQIVND (reference sequence). V shed 3 bases and J shed 8 bases, with 16 bases lying between them. CDR3 loop: CASSIGKGYEEKLFF. In DNA form, the CDR3 reads TGTGCCAGTAGTATCGGAAAAGGGTACGAAGAAAAACTGTTTTTT.

J is TRBJ1-5 and V is TRBV28, with 7 bases fitting TRBD1. Germline CDR1 reads MDHEN; CDR2 reads SYDVKM. Unmatched junction bases numbered 8, after V lost 5 bases and J lost 7 bases. This CDR3 region has 14 residues. The CDR3 bases are TGTGCCAGCAGTCAGACAGGAGGGGGCCAGCCCCAGCATTTT. Translating it yields CASSQTGGGQPQHF.

CDR3 sequence reads: CASSLIKGPTYNEQFF. The DNA of the CDR3 is TGTGCCAGCAGTTTAATCAAGGGGCCTACTTACAATGAGCAGTTCTTC. J is TRBJ2-1 and V is TRBV28; possible D gene TRBD1, 5 bases. This CDR3 has 16 residues. Germline lookup yields CDR1 MDHEN and CDR2 SYDVKM. V lost 2 bases and J lost 4, with 15 bases in between.

The chain has TRBV4-3 and TRBJ1-2, with D maybe TRBD1 (5 bases). The V end lost 3 bases, the J end lost 4 bases, and 12 bases lay between the germline ends. The CDR3 is 14 amino acids. Germline V lookup: CDR1 LGHNA, CDR2 YSLEER. The DNA for the CDR3 is TGCGCCAGCAGCCAGATCACAGGACTCTATGGCTACACCTTC. Protein product: CASSQITGLYGYTF.

This clone has just one count. CDR3 protein: CASTSRGRDTEAFF. CDR3 bases: TGTGCCAGCACCTCCAGGGGGCGAGATACTGAAGCTTTCTTT. The V call is TRBV6-5, the J call TRBJ1-1; TRBD1 aligns across 8 bases. CDR1 and CDR2 (germline): MNHEY, SVGAGI. The CDR3 has 14 amino acids. Trimming took 7 bases from V and 5 from J; bases not matched to a gene: 9.

The rearrangement links TRBV5-6 to TRBJ2-7; 11 bases agree with TRBD2. CDR1 and CDR2 (germline): SGHDT, YYEEEE. The ends lost 4 bases at V and 2 bases at J; junction bases unmatched: 5. The CDR3 consists of 15 residues. CDR3 coding DNA: TGTGCCAGCAGCCGGGGACTAGCGGACACCTACGAGCAGTACTTC. It yields the protein CASSRGLADTYEQYF.

This rearrangement joins TRBV6-5 to TRBJ2-7; tentatively, D is TRBD2 (5 bases). The CDR3 totals 13 residues. In germline, CDR1 is MNHEY, CDR2 SVGAGI. The germline V and J ends were trimmed by 5 bases and 3 bases, with 11 bases remaining between them. The CDR3 DNA is TGTGCCAGCAGTAAAGCGGACTTCTACGAGCAGTACTTC. Translation: CASSKADFYEQYF.